These 16 T cell receptor beta chains were sequenced from one sample in a study of CD8+CD57+ T cells in acquired aplastic anemia. CD8+CD57+ cell expansion, shown by flow cytometry, had occurred in the patients selected for sequencing. It was genomic DNA that served as the template for profiling TCR beta VDJ and CDR3. TCRdb processed the reads anew with MiXCR; each CDR3 protein has one entry. This table has 200,000 to 250,000 distinct CDR3 sequences, approximately 65% appearing once. The sample taken for sequencing was sorted CD4+, CD8+, or CD8+CD57+ T cells (not recorded which) from PBMCs. All receptors come from a human donor with aplastic anemia.

In this sample, this clonotype turned up many times. J is TRBJ2-3 and V is TRBV7-3, with D possibly TRBD1 on 6 matching bases. CDR3 length: 13 residues. V lost 5 bases and J lost 4, with 10 bases in between. CDR1 and CDR2 from the germline V gene are SGHTA and FQGTGA. The chain's CDR3 is CASSTTGPDTQYF. As DNA, the CDR3 is TGTGCCAGCAGCACCACAGGGCCAGATACGCAGTATTTT.

The gene calls are TRBV7-2 and TRBJ2-3; D might be TRBD1 (5 bases). CDR3 length equals 14 residues. The V end lost 1 base, the J end lost 2 bases, and 7 bases lay between the germline ends. Germline lookup yields CDR1 SGHTA and CDR2 FQGNSA. CDR3: CASSLDRITDTQYF. The CDR3 DNA reads as TGTGCCAGCAGCTTAGACAGGATCACAGATACGCAGTATTTT.

V gene TRBV19 combines with J gene TRBJ2-7; 7 positions match TRBD2. Trimming took 3 bases from V and 3 from J; bases not matched to a gene: 11. Germline V gives CDR1 LNHDA, CDR2 SQIVND (reference sequence). The CDR3 loop spans 16 amino acids. The CDR3 loop is CASSMPLAEALYEQYF. The CDR3 nucleotides read TGTGCCAGTAGTATGCCCCTAGCGGAGGCCCTCTACGAGCAGTACTTC.

The chain combines TRBV2 with TRBJ2-1; 9 bases are a match to TRBD1. This CDR3 is 13 amino acids long. Trimming removed 4 bases from V and 8 bases from J; junction bases left unmatched: 3. Per the germline V gene, CDR1 is SNHLY and CDR2 is FYNNEI. The CDR3 coding sequence is TGTGCCAGCAGTGGAACAGGGGGCGATGAGCAGTTCTTC. It translates to CASSGTGGDEQFF.

This chain joins TRBV19 and TRBJ1-4, with TRBD1 matching 8 bases. The CDR3 covers 15 residues. CDR1 LNHDA and CDR2 SQIVND come from the germline V gene (reference sequence). Trimming cost V 3 bases and J 7 bases; bases outside gene matches: 7. CDR3 amino acids: CASSIPDRAGEKLFF. In DNA form, the CDR3 reads TGTGCCAGTAGTATCCCGGACAGGGCAGGTGAAAAACTGTTTTTT.

This chain joins TRBV7-8 and TRBJ1-1, with D perhaps matching TRBD1 (5 bases). Germline CDR1 is SGHVS and CDR2 is FQNEAQ. This CDR3 is 17 amino acids long. The ends were cut back, 2 bases at V and 2 bases at J, with 18 bases in the middle. In DNA form, the CDR3 reads TGTGCCAGCAGCTTACCACTAGGCTCGGGACTTAACACTGAAGCTTTCTTT. Translation gives CASSLPLGSGLNTEAFF.

The table lists this clonotype with a count of one. CDR3 DNA sequence: TGTGCCAGCAGTTACGGCGATGACGGGACAGGGACCTACGAGCAGTACTTC. Its protein product is CASSYGDDGTGTYEQYF. The chain employs TRBV6-6 and TRBJ2-7; 9 bases fit TRBD1. The CDR3 totals 17 residues. Germline values: CDR1 MNHNY, CDR2 SVGAGI (reference sequence). V was clipped by 2 bases and J by 2 bases; unmatched bases: 10.

The chain recombines TRBV20-1 with TRBJ1-1; D might be TRBD1 (6 bases). The V gene's germline CDR1 is DFQATT and CDR2 SNEGSKA (reference sequence). The CDR3 consists of 14 residues. V was cut by 6 bases and J by 6 bases, with 20 bases left in between. The CDR3 nucleotides are TGCAGTGCAAAAGACAGGCCCGGGAGGGCTGAAGCTTTCTTT. It yields the protein CSAKDRPGRAEAFF.

This chain joins TRBV11-1 and TRBJ2-1; 8 positions agree with TRBD1. This CDR3 spans 15 amino acids. The V and J ends lost 0 bases and 8 bases, in that order; junction bases with no gene match: 6. The germline V gene encodes CDR1 SGHAT and CDR2 FQDESV (reference sequence). Here the CDR3 reads CASSLAGTGNYEQFF. CDR3 sequence (DNA): TGTGCCAGCAGCTTAGCCGGGACAGGTAACTATGAGCAGTTCTTC.

This clonotype occurred a few times. The chain carries TRBV19 and TRBJ2-7; D tentatively reads TRBD1 or TRBD2 (5 bases each). V lost 5 bases, J lost 3 bases, and 14 bases lay in between. Germline-derived CDR1 and CDR2 are LNHDA and SQIVND (reference sequence). This CDR3 is built from 14 residues. This chain's CDR3 is CASSPWGSNYEQYF. DNA for the CDR3: TGTGCCAGTAGTCCCTGGGGGTCAAACTACGAGCAGTACTTC.

In its sample, this clonotype was seen many times. This rearrangement joins TRBV6-1 to TRBJ2-7; 10 bases are shared with TRBD2. This CDR3 spans 14 amino acids. The junction had 5 bases not matched to a gene; V was cut back by 5 bases and J by 4 bases. Germline V CDR1 and CDR2: MNHNS, SASEGT. As DNA, the CDR3 is TGTGCCAGCAGTACTAGCGGGGAGTCTTACGAGCAGTACTTC. As protein: CASSTSGESYEQYF.

This clonotype was detected ten times or more. The V gene is TRBV6-6, the J gene TRBJ2-3; the D is unclear. This CDR3 is 17 amino acids long. Germline CDR1 MNHNY, CDR2 SVGAGI (reference sequence). V was clipped by 4 bases and J by 4 bases, with 21 bases between them. Here the CDR3 DNA reads TGTGCCAGCAGTTCCCGACCGACGCGCCACGTGGCAGATACGCAGTATTTT. This translates into CASSSRPTRHVADTQYF.

This rearrangement joins TRBV20-1 to TRBJ1-1; D is unclear. This CDR3 spans 10 amino acids. Germline CDR1 and CDR2: DFQATT and SNEGSKA (reference sequence). V was pared by 5 bases and J by 11 bases, with 12 bases between. CDR3 sequence: CSASSPPAFF. In DNA form, the CDR3 reads TGCAGTGCTTCCTCGCCTCCGGCTTTCTTT.

In regard to this clonotype: Because it lacks the conserved phenylalanine or tryptophan at the end, this CDR3 is likely a read error. The chain uses TRBV7-3 and TRBJ2-7; TRBD1 agrees at 7 bases. Germline V gene lookup returns CDR1 SGHTA and CDR2 FQGTGA. The CDR3 consists of 13 residues. J was trimmed by 3 bases and V by 5 bases; bases with no gene match: 4. DNA of the CDR3: TGTGCCAGCAGCGAGGGACAGAGCTACGAGCAGTACATC. Translated, it gives CASSEGQSYEQYI.

The chain carries TRBV2 and TRBJ2-5; D is possibly TRBD1 (5 bases). The CDR3 extends over 13 amino acids. Germline values: CDR1 SNHLY, CDR2 FYNNEI. Between the trimmed V and J ends, which lost 4 bases and 7 bases, there was a span of 13 bases. The CDR3 nucleotides are TGTGCCAGCAGTGGCCAGGGTCATGGGACCCAGTACTTC. This gives the protein CASSGQGHGTQYF.

This rearrangement joins TRBV29-1 to TRBJ2-7; D perhaps matches TRBD1 (5 bases). Per the germline V gene, CDR1 is SQVTM and CDR2 is ANQGSEA. V gave up 6 bases and J gave up 9 bases, with 18 bases separating them. The CDR3 runs to 12 residues. CDR3 region: CSVLDIARGQYF. For the CDR3, the DNA is TGCAGCGTCTTGGACATTGCCCGTGGGCAGTACTTC.